The 26 T cell receptor beta chains listed next were all sequenced from one sample in a study of cytomegalovirus exposure and HLA in healthy donors. The method was immunoSEQ multiplex PCR; TCRdb's version includes in-frame clones alone and lacks a portion of them. The sample contains approximately 65,000 clones, about 94% of which appear only once. The sample was PBMCs. These receptors were collected from a woman between 18 and 30 years old in good health and CMV-seronegative.

This rearrangement joins TRBV18 to TRBJ2-1; 13 bases fit TRBD2. J was trimmed by 8 bases and V by 4 bases; bases with no gene match: 11. The CDR3 is 17 amino acids. Germline CDR1 reads KGHSH; CDR2 reads LQKENI. Here the CDR3 DNA reads TGTGCCAGCTCACTCGGACTAGCGGGAGTGATTCGGTATGAGCAGTTCTTC. Protein: CASSLGLAGVIRYEQFF.

This chain links TRBV10-3 with TRBJ1-2; possibly TRBD1 for D (5 bases). This CDR3 comprises 14 residues. Germline V gene lookup returns CDR1 ENHRY and CDR2 SYGVKD. V shed 4 bases and J shed 3 bases, with 12 bases lying between them. The CDR3 protein is CAISAGGADYGYTF. CDR3 DNA sequence: TGTGCCATCAGTGCGGGGGGTGCGGACTATGGCTACACCTTC.

This rearrangement joins TRBV5-4 to TRBJ1-4, with D possibly being TRBD1 (5 bases). The V end was cut by 7 bases, the J end by 5 bases, with 9 bases between. The V gene's germline CDR1 is SGHNT and CDR2 YYREEE (reference sequence). This CDR3 comprises 12 residues. CDR3 nucleotide sequence: TGTGCCAGCGGGGCGGTGAATGAAAAACTGTTTTTT. Amino acids: CASGAVNEKLFF.

This clone came up a few times. The V gene is TRBV19, the J gene TRBJ1-2, with D possibly TRBD1 on 5 matching bases. In germline, CDR1 is LNHDA, CDR2 SQIVND (reference sequence). The CDR3 totals 16 residues. The germline V and J ends were trimmed by 1 base and 2 bases, with 14 bases remaining between them. This CDR3 reads CASSIGGSGTNYGYTF. As DNA, the CDR3 is TGTGCCAGTAGTATAGGAGGTAGCGGGACCAACTATGGCTACACCTTC.

This chain joins TRBV28 and TRBJ1-2, with D perhaps TRBD1 (5 bases). Deletions cut 2 bases from V and 6 bases from J, with 16 bases between. Germline CDR1 reads MDHEN; CDR2 reads SYDVKM. The CDR3 runs 15 residues. In nucleotides, the CDR3 is TGTGCCAGCAGTTTAACACCAGGGCCCCAGGATGGCTACACCTTC. It specifies CASSLTPGPQDGYTF.

This clone showed up just once. The rearrangement joins TRBV28 to TRBJ1-5; weak D call: TRBD1 (6 bases). From germline, CDR1 is MDHEN and CDR2 SYDVKM. The V end lost 5 bases, the J end lost 4 bases, and 12 bases lay between the germline ends. CDR3 size: 14 residues. The CDR3 DNA follows: TGTGCCAGCAGTCTACAGGGTAGGAATCAGCCCCAGCATTTT. Protein sequence: CASSLQGRNQPQHF.

The chain uses TRBV7-9 and TRBJ1-2, with D tentatively TRBD1 (6 bases). The germline CDR1 and CDR2 sequences are SEHNR and FQNEAQ (reference sequence). This CDR3 is 12 amino acids long. Between the trimmed V and J ends, which lost 7 bases and 4 bases, there was a span of 10 bases. The DNA for the CDR3 is TGTGCCAGCACCGAACAGGGCTATGGCTACACCTTC. Amino acid sequence: CASTEQGYGYTF.

The rearrangement joins TRBV5-1 to TRBJ2-3, with 7 bases identical to TRBD2. The V gene's germline CDR1 is SGHRS and CDR2 YFSETQ. The CDR3 runs to 14 residues. V was pared by 0 bases and J by 5 bases, with 3 bases of the junction left unmatched. The CDR3 DNA reads as TGCGCCAGCAGCTTGGCAGTAGCGGGAGATACGCAGTATTTT. It specifies CASSLAVAGDTQYF.

The chain uses TRBV4-2 and TRBJ2-1, with 9 nucleotides matching TRBD1. Germline V lookup: CDR1 LGHNA, CDR2 YNFKEQ. The CDR3 is 14 residues long. V shed 6 bases, J shed 8 bases, and the junction held 8 bases outside the gene matches. DNA for the CDR3: TGTGCCAGCAGGGACAGGGGATGGGGAGATGAGCAGTTCTTC. This sequence encodes CASRDRGWGDEQFF.

The rearrangement uses TRBV18 and TRBJ1-1, with D tentatively TRBD1 (5 bases). This CDR3 region has 14 residues. Germline V gene sequence: CDR1 KGHSH, CDR2 LQKENI. Trimming removed 3 bases from V and 3 bases from J, with 11 bases in between. The CDR3 sequence is CASSPNLGDTEAFF. The CDR3 DNA reads as TGTGCCAGCTCACCGAATTTAGGGGACACTGAAGCTTTCTTT.

This chain joins TRBV7-9 and TRBJ2-7; a weak D match, TRBD2 (6 bases). The CDR3 consists of 15 residues. Germline CDR1 SEHNR, CDR2 FQNEAQ (reference sequence). Trimming cost V 5 bases and J 2 bases, with 16 bases left between them. CDR3 bases: TGTGCCAGCAGCCCTCGCGATAGCGGAGCCTACGAGCAGTACTTC. This gives the protein CASSPRDSGAYEQYF.

The chain is built from TRBV11-2 and TRBJ2-1, with TRBD2 matching 9 bases. Germline values: CDR1 SGHAT, CDR2 FQNNGV. The V and J ends lost 4 bases and 4 bases, in that order; junction bases with no gene match: 11. This CDR3 region has 17 residues. This chain's CDR3 is CASSSSQTSGQYNEQFF. CDR3 nucleotide sequence: TGTGCCAGCAGCTCAAGCCAGACTAGCGGCCAATACAATGAGCAGTTCTTC.

The chain couples TRBV9 to TRBJ2-2; D is possibly TRBD1 (6 bases). The CDR3 contains 14 residues. Trimming removed 3 bases at V and 1 base at J, with 7 bases between. Germline CDR1 is SGDLS and CDR2 is YYNGEE. The CDR3 sequence is CASSGGQNTGELFF. The CDR3 DNA is TGTGCCAGCAGCGGGGGACAGAACACCGGGGAGCTGTTTTTT.

The V and J genes are TRBV5-8 and TRBJ2-1, with no clear D. With 2 bases removed from V and 6 bases from J, the gap between germline ends came to 15 bases. Per germline, CDR1 SGHTS and CDR2 YDEGEE. This CDR3 region has 15 residues. The CDR3 DNA reads TGTGCCAGCAGCTTCCTTTCTAGTCCGGGCAATGAGCAGTTCTTC. Protein product: CASSFLSSPGNEQFF.

This clone was observed once. The chain recombines TRBV6-4 with TRBJ2-3; 11 nucleotides match TRBD2. Germline V gives CDR1 MRHNA, CDR2 SNTAGT. The J segment lost 4 bases and the V segment lost 5 bases, leaving 8 bases of the junction unmatched. The CDR3 is made up of 16 amino acids. CDR3 in amino acids: CASSKTSGTGSDTQYF. Written as DNA, the CDR3 is TGTGCCAGCAGTAAGACTAGCGGGACCGGCTCAGATACGCAGTATTTT.

The V gene is TRBV14, the J gene TRBJ2-7; 7 bases align to TRBD1. Trimming at V came to 5 bases and at J to 2 bases, leaving 9 bases not matched to a gene. Germline values: CDR1 SGHDN, CDR2 FVKESK. The CDR3 is 15 residues long. CDR3 coding DNA: TGTGCCAGCAGCTCCTTGGACAGGCCGACCTACGAGCAGTACTTC. The encoded protein is CASSSLDRPTYEQYF. The full variable domain, in which reference TRBV14 and TRBJ2-7 provide the parts outside the CDR3, is EAGVTQFPSHSVIEKGQTVTLRCDPISGHDNLYWYRRVMGKEIKFLLHFVKESKQDESGMPNNRFLAERTGGTYSTLKVQPAELEDSGVYFCASSSLDRPTYEQYFGPGTRLTVT.

CDR3 in DNA: TGTGCCAGCAGTTTGAGACAGGGAACCTACGAGCAGTACTTC. It encodes CASSLRQGTYEQYF. The rearrangement uses TRBV27 and TRBJ2-7, with 7 bases fitting TRBD1. CDR1 and CDR2 from the germline V gene are MNHEY and SMNVEV (reference sequence). After removal of 3 bases from V and 2 bases from J, the junction contained 4 bases not matched to a gene. The CDR3 has 14 residues.

The V and J genes are TRBV6-5 and TRBJ1-1, with unresolved D. Germline V gene data show CDR1 as MNHEY and CDR2 as SVGAGI. This CDR3 has 11 amino acids. Trimming took 5 bases from V and 3 from J, leaving 4 bases between them. The CDR3 coding sequence is TGTGCCAGCAGTCGGGACACTGAAGCTTTCTTT. It specifies CASSRDTEAFF.

This rearrangement joins TRBV6-5 to TRBJ2-1; TRBD1 agrees at 7 bases. The length of the CDR3 is 15 residues. Looked up from germline, CDR1 is MNHEY and CDR2 is SVGAGI. V was clipped by 6 bases and J by 2 bases; unmatched bases: 7. The CDR3 DNA follows: TGTGCCAGCAGCTCGGGACAGAGCACCTACAATGAGCAGTTCTTC. This gives the protein CASSSGQSTYNEQFF.

The chain links TRBV18 to TRBJ1-3; 8 nucleotides match TRBD1. This CDR3 is 17 amino acids long. CDR1 and CDR2 from the germline V gene are KGHSH and LQKENI. V gave up 5 bases and J gave up 5 bases; unmatched junction bases: 14. The CDR3 loop is CASSILRDRFRRNTIYF. In DNA form, the CDR3 reads TGTGCCAGCTCAATCCTCCGGGACAGGTTCAGGAGAAACACCATATATTTT.

V is TRBV5-5 and J is TRBJ1-1; unclear D gene. Germline-derived CDR1 and CDR2 are SGHKS and YYEKEE (reference sequence). The germline V and J ends were trimmed by 2 bases and 1 base, with 3 bases remaining between them. The length of the CDR3 is 12 residues. The CDR3 here is CASSFQNTEAFF. In DNA, the CDR3 is TGTGCCAGCAGCTTCCAGAACACTGAAGCTTTCTTT.

The rearrangement links TRBV30 to TRBJ2-7; TRBD1 might be the D (5 bases). V lost 2 bases and J lost 6, with 26 bases in between. The CDR3 totals 17 residues. Germline-derived CDR1 and CDR2 are GTSNPN and SVGIG (reference sequence). CDR3 nucleotides: TGTGCCTGGAGTACGGCCAGGAGCCAGGGCGGCCGACTCGAGCAGTACTTC. Residues: CAWSTARSQGGRLEQYF.

This clone has just one count. This sequence joins TRBV4-1 and TRBJ1-5; D possibly corresponds to TRBD1 (6 bases). The CDR3 spans 16 residues. Trimming pared 2 bases from V and 0 bases from J, leaving 11 bases between. Germline values: CDR1 MGHRA, CDR2 YSYEKL. CDR3 DNA sequence: TGCGCCAGCAGCCAAAGTTCGGACAGTAGCAATCAGCCCCAGCATTTT. This translates into CASSQSSDSSNQPQHF.

This chain connects TRBV5-6 to TRBJ2-1; 8 nucleotides match TRBD1. Germline trimming cut 1 base from V and 4 bases from J; bases unmatched to any gene: 4. Germline lookup yields CDR1 SGHDT and CDR2 YYEEEE. This CDR3 is built from 15 residues. In DNA form, the CDR3 reads TGTGCCAGCAGCTTGCGGGACAGGCCTTACAATGAGCAGTTCTTC. Its translation is CASSLRDRPYNEQFF.

The gene calls are TRBV4-1 and TRBJ1-2, with a weak D call TRBD1 (6 bases). Trimming took off 0 bases at V and 4 bases at J, with 9 bases between the two ends. The CDR3 length is 14 residues. Germline CDR1 MGHRA, CDR2 YSYEKL. CDR3 coding DNA: TGCGCCAGCAGCCAAGATGGACAGACCTATGGCTACACCTTC. This sequence encodes CASSQDGQTYGYTF.

As DNA, the CDR3 is TGTGCCAGCAGCTTAGGGGGACAGGGGACCGGGGCCAACGTCCTGACTTTC. Its protein is CASSLGGQGTGANVLTF. The chain is built from TRBV5-4 and TRBJ2-6, with TRBD1 matching over 10 bases. With 2 bases clipped from V and 4 bases from J, the junction kept 6 bases outside the gene matches. The V gene's germline CDR1 is SGHNT and CDR2 YYREEE (reference sequence). This CDR3 comprises 17 residues.